Listed below are T cell receptor beta chains from one sample, sequenced in a study of blood T cell repertoires in COVID-19. Here immunoSEQ multiplex PCR was the method, and the copy in TCRdb shows in-frame clones only, minus some. The sample lists 180,000 or so clones; roughly 86% were seen once. Sequencing was performed on peripheral blood. These receptors were collected from a man aged 35 to 55 with active or convalescent COVID-19. Both conserved end residues are part of each CDR3. The D gene is left open where the match is weak. Size is stated for part of the rows, as once, few or many counts, or as a class when the clone is expanded.

v_call: TRBV4-1
clone_size: .
j_call: TRBJ2-7
d_call: .
cdr3_nt: TGCGCCAACCCCTATACGGGGGAGTACTTC
cdr3_aa: CANPYTGEYF

v_call: TRBV12-3/TRBV12-4
clone_size: .
j_call: TRBJ1-6
d_call: .
cdr3_nt: TGTGCCAGCAGTGTCAGTGGCGGTTCACCCCTCCACTTT
cdr3_aa: CASSVSGGSPLHF

v_call: TRBV7-9
clone_size: once
j_call: TRBJ2-2
d_call: .
cdr3_nt: TGTGCCAGCAGCACCGGGACACGAAACACCGGGGAGCTGTTTTTT
cdr3_aa: CASSTGTRNTGELFF

v_call: TRBV20-1
clone_size: .
j_call: TRBJ1-1
d_call: .
cdr3_nt: TGCAGTGCTAGTGGGCGGAACCCTATGAACACTGAAGCTTTCTTT
cdr3_aa: CSASGRNPMNTEAFF

v_call: TRBV3-1/TRBV3-2
clone_size: .
j_call: TRBJ1-1
d_call: .
cdr3_nt: TGTGCCAGCTCGGGGTTGACTGAAGCTTTCTTT
cdr3_aa: CASSGLTEAFF

v_call: TRBV4-2
clone_size: .
j_call: TRBJ1-1
d_call: .
cdr3_nt: TGTGCCAGCAGACATCGGGAAGATGCGGGACTGAGTATTATGAACACTGAAGCTTTCTTT
cdr3_aa: CASRHREDAGLSIMNTEAFF

v_call: TRBV15
clone_size: .
j_call: TRBJ1-4
d_call: .
cdr3_nt: TGTGCCACCACCAGGGAGCATAATGAAAAACTGTTTTTT
cdr3_aa: CATTREHNEKLFF

v_call: TRBV6-1
clone_size: .
j_call: TRBJ2-1
d_call: TRBD1
cdr3_nt: TGTGCCAGCAGTGAAGCAGACAGGGGTGTCATGAAGAACGTGAATGAGCAGTTCTTC
cdr3_aa: CASSEADRGVMKNVNEQFF

v_call: TRBV7-9
clone_size: .
j_call: TRBJ2-5
d_call: .
cdr3_nt: TGTGCCAGCAGCCGACAGAGGTACCAAGAGACCCAGTACTTC
cdr3_aa: CASSRQRYQETQYF

v_call: TRBV21-1
clone_size: .
j_call: TRBJ2-1
d_call: .
cdr3_nt: TGTGCCAGCAGCAAAACGCGCGGGGGGGAATACAATGAGCAGTTCTTC
cdr3_aa: CASSKTRGGEYNEQFF

v_call: TRBV30
clone_size: .
j_call: TRBJ1-1
d_call: .
cdr3_nt: TGTGCCTGGAGTGTTTTGGGGGGGAAAGCTTTCTTT
cdr3_aa: CAWSVLGGKAFF

v_call: TRBV10-1
clone_size: .
j_call: TRBJ1-1
d_call: .
cdr3_nt: TGCGCCAGCAGCCCGTCTCAAGGGAGACTGAACACTGAAGCTTTCTTT
cdr3_aa: CASSPSQGRLNTEAFF

v_call: TRBV3-1/TRBV3-2
clone_size: .
j_call: TRBJ2-3
d_call: TRBD2
cdr3_nt: TGTGCCAGCAGCCAAGCGGCGGGACTAGCGGGATCAACAGATACGCAGTATTTT
cdr3_aa: CASSQAAGLAGSTDTQYF

v_call: TRBV2
clone_size: .
j_call: TRBJ1-5
d_call: .
cdr3_nt: TGTGCCAGCAGTGCGGCAGGCCATCAGCCCCAGCATTTT
cdr3_aa: CASSAAGHQPQHF

v_call: TRBV2
clone_size: .
j_call: TRBJ1-2
d_call: .
cdr3_nt: TGTGCCAGCAGTACCACCTCCCGGGGGGTAGGAGTTCGGTACACCTTC
cdr3_aa: CASSTTSRGVGVRYTF

v_call: TRBV6-5
clone_size: .
j_call: TRBJ1-2
d_call: .
cdr3_nt: TGTGCCAGCAGCCTAGGAGAGCGAACCTATGGCTACACCTTC
cdr3_aa: CASSLGERTYGYTF

v_call: TRBV30
clone_size: .
j_call: TRBJ1-4
d_call: .
cdr3_nt: TGTGCCTGGGGCAAGAGTATCACTAATGAAAAACTGTTTTTT
cdr3_aa: CAWGKSITNEKLFF

v_call: TRBV4-1
clone_size: .
j_call: TRBJ2-7
d_call: .
cdr3_nt: TGCGCCAGCAGCCAAGATTACGGCGAGACAACGGCAGTCCACGAGCAGTACTTC
cdr3_aa: CASSQDYGETTAVHEQYF

v_call: TRBV4-3
clone_size: once
j_call: TRBJ2-2
d_call: .
cdr3_nt: TGCGCCAGCAGCCCAGGGTTTGGGAACACCGGGGAGCTGTTTTTT
cdr3_aa: CASSPGFGNTGELFF

v_call: TRBV7-2
clone_size: .
j_call: TRBJ1-2
d_call: .
cdr3_nt: TGTGCCAGCAGCTTAGTGGGGGCAGATTATGGCTACACCTTC
cdr3_aa: CASSLVGADYGYTF

v_call: TRBV30
clone_size: once
j_call: TRBJ1-6
d_call: TRBD1
cdr3_nt: TGTGCCGGTACAGGGGGGGGTAATTCACCCCTCCACTTT
cdr3_aa: CAGTGGGNSPLHF

v_call: TRBV4-3
clone_size: .
j_call: TRBJ2-1
d_call: TRBD2
cdr3_nt: TGCGCCAGCAGCCATCCCGGGACTAGCGGGGGGGCCCATGAGCAGTTCTTC
cdr3_aa: CASSHPGTSGGAHEQFF

v_call: TRBV4-2
clone_size: .
j_call: TRBJ2-1
d_call: .
cdr3_nt: TGTGCCAGCAGCCAAGAAGGAGGGAAACCTAAAGGATTATACAATGAGCAGTTCTTC
cdr3_aa: CASSQEGGKPKGLYNEQFF

v_call: TRBV6-5
clone_size: few
j_call: TRBJ2-2
d_call: .
cdr3_nt: TGTGCCAGCAATCTAGTAGTCGGGGAGCTGTTTTTT
cdr3_aa: CASNLVVGELFF

v_call: TRBV7-2
clone_size: .
j_call: TRBJ2-3
d_call: TRBD2
cdr3_nt: TGTGCCAGCAGCTTTAGCGGGGGGGAGGGGGATACGCAGTATTTT
cdr3_aa: CASSFSGGEGDTQYF

v_call: TRBV6-2/TRBV6-3
clone_size: .
j_call: TRBJ2-7
d_call: .
cdr3_nt: TGTGCCAGCAGTCGCCAGGGTCCCTACGAGCAGTACTTC
cdr3_aa: CASSRQGPYEQYF

v_call: TRBV7-9
clone_size: .
j_call: TRBJ1-1
d_call: .
cdr3_nt: TGTGCCAGCAGCACCAGAAAAACAGGGTTTACAACTGAAGCTTTCTTT
cdr3_aa: CASSTRKTGFTTEAFF

v_call: TRBV30
clone_size: .
j_call: TRBJ1-1
d_call: TRBD1
cdr3_nt: TGTGCCTGGAGTTCCGGGACAGGGGGCACTGAAGCTTTCTTT
cdr3_aa: CAWSSGTGGTEAFF

v_call: TRBV2
clone_size: .
j_call: TRBJ1-1
d_call: .
cdr3_nt: TGTGCCAGCAGCGAAGGGGGGCCCTACACTGAAGCTTTCTTT
cdr3_aa: CASSEGGPYTEAFF